This T cell receptor (beta chain) was sequenced for a study of PD-1 blockade in classical Hodgkin lymphoma. Autologous stem cell transplantation was followed by relapse in every patient, and brentuximab vedotin exposure varied. The protocol was immunoSEQ multiplex PCR, while the TCRdb copy is restricted to in-frame clones and leaves out a portion. The sample contains fewer than 110,000 clones, roughly 91% of which appear only once. With respect to this clone: As yet, its antigen is unknown.

Germline V gene data show CDR1 as MNHEY and CDR2 as SVGAGI. The length of the CDR3 is 15 residues. Trimming took 0 bases from V and 2 from J; bases not matched to a gene: 2. Study-wide results and limits: Complete responders started with a diversity level that resembled newly diagnosed patients at baseline. By cycle point C4D1, TCR diversity had risen significantly in CD4+ cells (but not CD8+ cells). Reports described newly diagnosed patients as having lower baseline TCR diversity than healthy donors.

The sample in question was peripheral blood mononuclear cells (PBMCs), obtained before the second cycle of nivolumab. V is TRBV6-5 and J is TRBJ1-2; TRBD1 matches at 8 bases. This TCR came from a human donor with classical Hodgkin lymphoma. The CDR3 region is CASSYSQGANYGYTF. CDR3 DNA sequence: TGTGCCAGCAGTTACTCTCAGGGGGCGAACTATGGCTACACCTTC.